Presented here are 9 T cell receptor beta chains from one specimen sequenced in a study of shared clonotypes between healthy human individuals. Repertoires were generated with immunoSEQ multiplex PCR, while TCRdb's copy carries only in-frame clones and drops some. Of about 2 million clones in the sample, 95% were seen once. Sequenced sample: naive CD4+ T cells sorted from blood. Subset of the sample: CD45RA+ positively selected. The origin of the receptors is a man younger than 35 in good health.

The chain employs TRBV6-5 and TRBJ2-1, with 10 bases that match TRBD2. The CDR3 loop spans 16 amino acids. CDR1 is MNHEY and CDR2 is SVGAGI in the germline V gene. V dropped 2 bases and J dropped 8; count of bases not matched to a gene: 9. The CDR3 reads CASSYRGSGRGYEQFF. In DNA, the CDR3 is TGTGCCAGCAGTTACAGGGGGAGCGGGAGGGGTTATGAGCAGTTCTTC.

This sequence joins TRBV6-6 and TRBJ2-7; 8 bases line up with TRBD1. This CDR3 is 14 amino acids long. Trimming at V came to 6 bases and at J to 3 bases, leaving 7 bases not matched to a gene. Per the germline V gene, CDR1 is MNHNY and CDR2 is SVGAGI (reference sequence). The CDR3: CASSPRQGNYEQYF. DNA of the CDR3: TGTGCCAGCAGCCCCCGACAGGGGAACTACGAGCAGTACTTC.

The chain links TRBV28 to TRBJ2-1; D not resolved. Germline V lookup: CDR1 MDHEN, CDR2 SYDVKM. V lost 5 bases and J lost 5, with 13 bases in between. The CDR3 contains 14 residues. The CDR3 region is CASSPGIPDNEQFF. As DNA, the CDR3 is TGTGCCAGCAGTCCTGGGATTCCCGACAATGAGCAGTTCTTC. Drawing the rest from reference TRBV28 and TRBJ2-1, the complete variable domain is DVKVTQSSRYLVKRTGEKVFLECVQDMDHENMFWYRQDPGLGLRLIYFSYDVKMKEKGDIPEGYSVSREKKERFSLILESASTNQTSMYLCASSPGIPDNEQFFGPGTRLTVL.

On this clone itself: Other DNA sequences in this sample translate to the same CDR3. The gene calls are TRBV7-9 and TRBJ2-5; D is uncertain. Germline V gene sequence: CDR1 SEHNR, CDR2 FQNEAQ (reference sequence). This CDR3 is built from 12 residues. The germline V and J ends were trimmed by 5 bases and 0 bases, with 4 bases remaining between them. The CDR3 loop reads CASSLNQETQYF. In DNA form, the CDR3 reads TGTGCCAGCAGCCTCAACCAAGAGACCCAGTACTTC.

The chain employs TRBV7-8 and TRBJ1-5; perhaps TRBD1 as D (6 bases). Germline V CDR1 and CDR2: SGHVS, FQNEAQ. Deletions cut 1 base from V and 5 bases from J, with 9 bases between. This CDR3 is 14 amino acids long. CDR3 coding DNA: TGTGCCAGCAGCTTAGGGCCAGGGGATCAGCCCCAGCATTTT. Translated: CASSLGPGDQPQHF.

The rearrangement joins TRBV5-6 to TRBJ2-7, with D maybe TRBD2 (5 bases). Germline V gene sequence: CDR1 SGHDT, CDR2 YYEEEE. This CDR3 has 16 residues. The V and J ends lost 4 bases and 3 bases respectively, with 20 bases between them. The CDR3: CASSKTRASSLYEQYF. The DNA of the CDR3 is TGTGCCAGCAGCAAGACGCGGGCATCCTCCCTCTACGAGCAGTACTTC.

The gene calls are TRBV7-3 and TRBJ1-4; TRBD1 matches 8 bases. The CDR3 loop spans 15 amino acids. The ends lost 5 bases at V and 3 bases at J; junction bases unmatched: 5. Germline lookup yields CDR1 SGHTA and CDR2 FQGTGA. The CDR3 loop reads CASSPGTGPNEKLFF. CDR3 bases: TGTGCCAGCAGCCCAGGGACAGGCCCTAATGAAAAACTGTTTTTT.

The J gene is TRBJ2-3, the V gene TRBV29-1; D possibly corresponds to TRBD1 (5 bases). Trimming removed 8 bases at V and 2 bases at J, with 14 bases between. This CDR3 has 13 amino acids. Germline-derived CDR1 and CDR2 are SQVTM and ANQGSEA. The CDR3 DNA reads TGCAGCTCTCACAGGTTACTCACAGATACGCAGTATTTT. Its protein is CSSHRLLTDTQYF.

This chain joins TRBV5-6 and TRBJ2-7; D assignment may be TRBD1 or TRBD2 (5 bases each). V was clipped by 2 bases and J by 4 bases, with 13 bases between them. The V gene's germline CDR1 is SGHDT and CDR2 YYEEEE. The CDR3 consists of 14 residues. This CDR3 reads CASSFVGAGYEQYF. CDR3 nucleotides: TGTGCCAGCAGCTTTGTCGGGGCCGGATACGAGCAGTACTTC. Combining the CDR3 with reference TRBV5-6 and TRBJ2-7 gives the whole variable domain DAGVTQSPTHLIKTRGQQVTLRCSPKSGHDTVSWYQQALGQGPQFIFQYYEEEERQRGNFPDRFSGHQFPNYSSELNVNALLLGDSALYLCASSFVGAGYEQYFGPGTRLTVT.